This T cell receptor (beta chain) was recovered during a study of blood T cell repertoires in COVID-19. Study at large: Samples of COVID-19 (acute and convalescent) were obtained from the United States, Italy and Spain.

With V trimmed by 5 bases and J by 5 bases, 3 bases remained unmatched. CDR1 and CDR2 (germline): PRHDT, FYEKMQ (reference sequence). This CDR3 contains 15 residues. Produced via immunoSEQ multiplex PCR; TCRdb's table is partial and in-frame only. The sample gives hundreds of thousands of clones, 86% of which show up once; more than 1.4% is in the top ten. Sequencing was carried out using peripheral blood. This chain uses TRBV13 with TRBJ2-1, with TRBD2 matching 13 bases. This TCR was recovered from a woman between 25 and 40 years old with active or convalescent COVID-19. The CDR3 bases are TGTGCCAGCAGCCCCGGACTAGCGGGGGACAATGAGCAGTTCTTC. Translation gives CASSPGLAGDNEQFF.